This T cell receptor (beta chain) is from a study of molecular identifiers for immune sequencing clone quantification. This CDR3 comprises 17 residues. J was trimmed by 2 bases and V by 3 bases; bases with no gene match: 8. From germline, CDR1 is MDHEN and CDR2 SYDVKM. MiXCR, run by TCRdb on the PCR reads, gives a single entry per CDR3 protein. This sample has some 65,000 distinct CDR3 sequences, with roughly 18% found just once. About this clonotype: This may stem from a read error, because a much larger clone lies one nucleotide away.

J is TRBJ2-3 and V is TRBV28, with 10 bases lining up with TRBD2. The TCR was taken from a human donor in good health. Some libraries in this study had Jurkat cell RNA spiked in. Sequencing used naive CD8+ T cells from blood, with Jurkat cell RNA spiked in. Subset: FACS-sorted CD8+CD4-CCR7+CD45RA+ naive T cells. This CDR3 is CASSFYGLADNTDTQYF. The CDR3 nucleotides are TGTGCCAGCAGTTTCTACGGACTAGCGGACAACACAGATACGCAGTATTTT.